Following are 3 T cell receptor beta chains from one sample sequenced in a study of T cell clones after liver transplantation. Measured with immunoSEQ multiplex PCR; TCRdb has only the in-frame clones, and not every one. The sample includes more than 95,000 clones, 82% of them seen just once. Sequencing used CD4+ T cells from blood, obtained before liver transplant. These TCRs come from a human donor who received a liver transplant.

This clone occurred once. The CDR3 loop reads CASSFRYGQGAGELFF. The CDR3 coding sequence is TGTGCCAGCAGCTTCCGTTATGGACAGGGGGCCGGGGAGCTGTTTTTT. The chain employs TRBV7-2 and TRBJ2-2, with TRBD1 identical over 10 bases. Per germline, CDR1 SGHTA and CDR2 FQGNSA. V was pared by 3 bases and J by 6 bases, with 7 bases of the junction left unmatched. The length of the CDR3 is 16 residues.

The V and J genes are TRBV19 and TRBJ1-2, with 8 bases identical to TRBD1. The CDR3 sequence is 15 residues long. Trimming removed 5 bases from V and 8 bases from J; junction bases left unmatched: 13. Germline V CDR1 and CDR2: LNHDA, SQIVND (reference sequence). The CDR3 loop reads CASSVLAWTGNGYTF. As DNA, the CDR3 is TGTGCCAGTAGTGTACTCGCCTGGACAGGGAACGGCTACACCTTC.

V usage is TRBV20-1 and J usage is TRBJ1-1; D ambiguous. From germline, CDR1 is DFQATT and CDR2 SNEGSKA (reference sequence). This CDR3 comprises 9 residues. V was shortened by 7 bases and J by 7 bases, with 7 bases between the two germline ends. The CDR3 spells CSGGNEAFF. In DNA, the CDR3 is TGCAGTGGAGGCAATGAAGCTTTCTTT.